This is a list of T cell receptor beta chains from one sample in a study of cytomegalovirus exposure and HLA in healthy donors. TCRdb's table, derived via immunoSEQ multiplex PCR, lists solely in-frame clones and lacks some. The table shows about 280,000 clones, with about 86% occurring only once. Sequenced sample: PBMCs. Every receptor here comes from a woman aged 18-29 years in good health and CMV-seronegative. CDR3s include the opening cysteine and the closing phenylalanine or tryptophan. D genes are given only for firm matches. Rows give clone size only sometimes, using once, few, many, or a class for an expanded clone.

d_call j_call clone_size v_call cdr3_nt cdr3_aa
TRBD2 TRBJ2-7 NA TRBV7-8 TGTGCCAGCAGCTACCGGGAGGCAACCTCCTACGAGCAGTACTTC CASSYREATSYEQYF
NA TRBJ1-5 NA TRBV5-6 TGTGCCAGCAGCTTGCAGGGAAGGAATCAGCCCCAGCATTTT CASSLQGRNQPQHF
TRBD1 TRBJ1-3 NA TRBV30 TGTGCCTGGGGAGCCGGACTTCGGGACAGCGGAAACACCATATATTTT CAWGAGLRDSGNTIYF
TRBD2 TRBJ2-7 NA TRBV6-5 TGTGCCAGCAGTTACTCGGGACTAGTCGCCTACGAGCAGTACTTC CASSYSGLVAYEQYF
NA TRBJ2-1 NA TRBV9 TGTGCCAGCAGCGTAGCTATCCAGCGGATGAATGAGCAGTTCTTC CASSVAIQRMNEQFF
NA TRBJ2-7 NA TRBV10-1 TGCGCCAGCAGTGAGGGGGGCCACGAGCAGTACTTC CASSEGGHEQYF
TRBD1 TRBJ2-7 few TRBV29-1 TGCAGCGTCCCCCTGGGATCACTCGCAGGGGGCTACGAGCAGTACTTC CSVPLGSLAGGYEQYF
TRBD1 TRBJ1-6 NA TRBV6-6 TGTGCCAGCCTTGGGACAGGAGGTTCACCCCTCCACTTT CASLGTGGSPLHF
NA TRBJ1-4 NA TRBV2 TGTGCCAGCAGTGACAGTGAAAAACTGTTTTTT CASSDSEKLFF
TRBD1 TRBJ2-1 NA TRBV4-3 TGCGCCAGCAGCCACGACCCGGGACAGGGGAGTTGGTCCTACAATGAGCAGTTCTTC CASSHDPGQGSWSYNEQFF
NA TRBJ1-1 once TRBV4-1 TGCGCCAGCAGCCAAGGACGACAGGCGAACTTGAACACTGAAGCTTTCTTT CASSQGRQANLNTEAFF
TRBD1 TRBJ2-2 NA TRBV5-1 TGCGCCAGCAGCCCCGGGACAGGGAACACCGGGGAGCTGTTTTTT CASSPGTGNTGELFF
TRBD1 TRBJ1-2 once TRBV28 TGTGCCAGCAGTTTGGCAGGGGGCCAGGGCTACACCTTC CASSLAGGQGYTF
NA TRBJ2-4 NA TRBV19 TGTGCCACGGGGGAACTAGCCAAAAACATTCAGTACTTC CATGELAKNIQYF
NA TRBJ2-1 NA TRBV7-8 TGTGCCAGCAGCTTAGCGCCCGGGTTAAACAATGAGCAGTTCTTC CASSLAPGLNNEQFF
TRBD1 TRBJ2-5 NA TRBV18 TGTGCCAGCTCACCACCCGGACAGGGTCAAGAGACCCAGTACTTC CASSPPGQGQETQYF
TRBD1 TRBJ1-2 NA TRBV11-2 TGTGCCAGCAGCCCCGGGACAGAGGCCTATGGCTACACCTTC CASSPGTEAYGYTF
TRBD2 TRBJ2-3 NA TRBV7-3 TGTGCCAGCAGCCCGCTAGGGACTAGCGGGGGGGCCGCTGGCACAGATACGCAGTATTTT CASSPLGTSGGAAGTDTQYF
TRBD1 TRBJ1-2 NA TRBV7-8 TGTGCCAGCAGCTTCACTAGACAGGGATCTCTTGAGAGGAACTTTGGCTACACCTTC CASSFTRQGSLERNFGYTF
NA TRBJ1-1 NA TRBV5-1 TGCGCCAGCAGCCTCCCAACAGGGATGAACACTGAAGCTTTCTTT CASSLPTGMNTEAFF
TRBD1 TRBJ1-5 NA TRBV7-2 TGTGCCAGCAGGGAGACGGGACAGTCGAATCAGCCCCAGCATTTT CASRETGQSNQPQHF
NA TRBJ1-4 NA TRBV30 TGTGCCTGGGGGAGGAGTGTTAATGAAAAACTGTTTTTT CAWGRSVNEKLFF
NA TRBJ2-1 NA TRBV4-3 TGCGCCAGCAGCCAAACTTCGGGGACATCTCAAAGGGATGAGCAGTTCTTC CASSQTSGTSQRDEQFF
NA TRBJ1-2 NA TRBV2 TGTGCCAGCAGTGAGGCGGACTATGGCTACACCTTC CASSEADYGYTF
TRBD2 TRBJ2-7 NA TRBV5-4 TGTGCCAGCAGCCAACGACTAGCGGGAATCGACGAGCAGTACTTC CASSQRLAGIDEQYF
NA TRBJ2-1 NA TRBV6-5 TGTGCCAGCAGTTACGCCCCGGGTCCTTCCTACAATGAGCAGTTCTTC CASSYAPGPSYNEQFF
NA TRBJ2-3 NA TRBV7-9 TGTGCCAGCAGCTTAGTAGAATCTAGTTATACGCAGTATTTT CASSLVESSYTQYF
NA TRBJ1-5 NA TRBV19 TGTGCCAGTAGTATGGGAGGGGGGGGCAATCAGCCCCAGCATTTT CASSMGGGGNQPQHF
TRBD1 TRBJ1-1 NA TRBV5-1 TGCGCCAGCAGCATGGACAGGGAGAACACTGAAGCTTTCTTT CASSMDRENTEAFF
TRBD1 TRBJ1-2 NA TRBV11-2 TGTGCCAGCAGCACCCGGACAGGGTTCGCGAGCTACACCTTC CASSTRTGFASYTF
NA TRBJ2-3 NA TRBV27 TGTGCCAGCAGCCCCCGACAAAACAGGGATACGCAGTATTTT CASSPRQNRDTQYF
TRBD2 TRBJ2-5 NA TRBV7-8 TGTGCCAGCAGCTTTCCCCCGGGGGGAGAGACCCAGTACTTC CASSFPPGGETQYF
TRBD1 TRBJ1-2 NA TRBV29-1 TGCAGCGTTGCAACAGGGGGCGGCTATGGCTACACCTTC CSVATGGGYGYTF
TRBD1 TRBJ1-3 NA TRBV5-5 TGTGCCAGCAGCTGGGGGGACAGGGGCGAAAACACCATATATTTT CASSWGDRGENTIYF
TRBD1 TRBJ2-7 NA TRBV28 TGTGCCAGCAGTTCGGGACAGGGGTACGAGCAGTACTTC CASSSGQGYEQYF
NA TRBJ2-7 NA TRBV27 TGTGCCAGCAGTTTATGGGCTAGGAGGTACGAGCAGTACTTC CASSLWARRYEQYF
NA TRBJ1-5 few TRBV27 TGTGCCAGCAGTTGGGCTTGGGGCAATCAGCCCCAGCATTTT CASSWAWGNQPQHF
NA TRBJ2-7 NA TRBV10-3 TGTGCCATCAGTTCAGACAGCTGGGGTTCCTACGAGCAGTACTTC CAISSDSWGSYEQYF
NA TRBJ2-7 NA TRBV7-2 TGTGCCAGCAGCCCCTCCGGGACATTCACCGAGCAGTACTTC CASSPSGTFTEQYF
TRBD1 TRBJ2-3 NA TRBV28 TGTGCCAGCAGTTCCTACAGGGGGCCAGATACGCAGTATTTT CASSSYRGPDTQYF
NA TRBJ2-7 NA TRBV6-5 TGTGCCAGCAGTTACGGACAGTTCTCCTACGAGCAGTACTTC CASSYGQFSYEQYF
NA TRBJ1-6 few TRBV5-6 TGTGCCAGCAGCCCTCCGAGACAAGATTACAATTCACCCCTCCACTTT CASSPPRQDYNSPLHF
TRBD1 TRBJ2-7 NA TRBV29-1 TGCAGCGTTGCCGGGGGACAGGCGTCCCTATACGAGCAGTACTTC CSVAGGQASLYEQYF
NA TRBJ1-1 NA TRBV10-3 TGTGCCATCACCCCGGCAGGGGCAAATTCTGAAGCTTTCTTT CAITPAGANSEAFF
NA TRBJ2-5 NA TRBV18 TGTGCCAGCTCACCTCAACTAAATCAAGAGACCCAGTACTTC CASSPQLNQETQYF
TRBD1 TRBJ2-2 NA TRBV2 TGTGCCAGCAGGGAAGGGACAGTGAACACCGGGGAGCTGTTTTTT CASREGTVNTGELFF
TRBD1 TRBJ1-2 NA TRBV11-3 TGTGCCAGCAGCTTAGGGGTTTCCAGGGGGAGAGGCTACACCTTC CASSLGVSRGRGYTF
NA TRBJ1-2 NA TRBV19 TGTGCCAGTACTGAGATTGACGGCAGGCTCACCTTC CASTEIDGRLTF
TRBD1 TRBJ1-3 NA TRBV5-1 TGCGCCAGCAGCAGGACAGGGAGCTCTGGAAACACCATATATTTT CASSRTGSSGNTIYF
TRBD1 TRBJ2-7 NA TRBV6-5 TGTGCCAGCAGTACTGGACAGGGCAACTCCTACGAGCAGTACTTC CASSTGQGNSYEQYF